These 4 T cell receptor beta chains share one sample of origin, sequenced in a study of PD-L1 blockade in urothelial cancer. The time point here: pretreatment peripheral blood. The table came from immunoSEQ multiplex PCR; TCRdb's copy has only in-frame clones and leaves some out. The sample lists tens of thousands of clones, around 90% occurring once. This sample comprised PBMCs, obtained around atezolizumab (anti-PD-L1) treatment. Source of these receptors: a woman aged 55-70 years with urothelial cancer.

The chain's CDR3 is CASSRQLNTEAFF. CDR3 sequence (DNA): TGTGCCAGCAGTCGACAGTTGAACACTGAAGCTTTCTTT. J is TRBJ1-1 and V is TRBV6-5; D might be TRBD1 (5 bases). Germline V gives CDR1 MNHEY, CDR2 SVGAGI. The CDR3 is made up of 13 amino acids. Trimming took off 5 bases at V and 0 bases at J, with 7 bases between the two ends.

This clone has more than one count but fewer than ten. The chain carries TRBV6-5 and TRBJ2-7; no reliable D call. This CDR3 is 13 amino acids long. V shed 2 bases and J shed 1 base, with 6 bases lying between them. Germline loops: CDR1 MNHEY, CDR2 SVGAGI. CDR3 amino acids: CASSYARSYEQYF. The DNA for the CDR3 is TGTGCCAGCAGTTACGCCAGATCCTACGAGCAGTACTTC.

The chain joins TRBV6-1 to TRBJ2-1, with 11 bases lining up with TRBD2. After removal of 3 bases from V and 4 bases from J, the junction contained 8 bases not matched to a gene. This CDR3 is 17 amino acids long. The germline V gene has CDR1 MNHNS and CDR2 SASEGT. Here the CDR3 reads CASSELTGTSGYNEQFF. For the CDR3, the DNA is TGTGCCAGCAGTGAGCTAACCGGGACTAGCGGTTACAATGAGCAGTTCTTC.

The V and J genes are TRBV29-1 and TRBJ2-5, with TRBD2 matching 7 bases. The J call may be incorrect, as the DNA end agrees better with TRBJ2-7. This CDR3 has 14 amino acids. Germline lookup yields CDR1 SQVTM and CDR2 ANQGSEA. The CDR3 sequence: CSVPSPGRNYEQYF. The CDR3, as DNA: TGCAGCGTCCCGTCGCCCGGGAGGAACTACGAGCAGTACTTC.